The entry that follows covers one TCR beta chain sequence. This sample stems from a study of blood T cell repertoires in COVID-19. Looking at the study overall: Italy, Spain and the United States were the sources of the convalescent and acute COVID-19 samples. From T cells, B-cell-depleted T cells, or PBMCs came the material, which was cDNA or gDNA.

Authors' methods: Cell counts per sample came from amplifying reference gene primers. Libraries were prepared by immunoSEQ multiplex PCR; TCRdb keeps only in-frame clonotypes and omits some of them. From that table come the V and J calls and clone size; the DNA was used to work out D and trimming. Of 100,000 to 150,000 clones listed, more than 75% are singletons. Germline CDR1 and CDR2: SGHRS and YFSETQ. V was clipped by 4 bases and J by 0 bases, with 5 bases between them. There are 14 residues in the CDR3. The specimen was peripheral blood. This TCR was sampled from a human donor in a cohort sampled during active COVID-19. This sequence joins TRBV5-1 and TRBJ2-6; D not certain. Written as DNA, the CDR3 is TGCGCCAGCAGCCAGTTCTCTGGGGCCAACGTCCTGACTTTC. Translation: CASSQFSGANVLTF. Looking up the rest from reference TRBV5-1 and TRBJ2-6 gives the full variable domain: KAGVTQTPRYLIKTRGQQVTLSCSPISGHRSVSWYQQTPGQGLQFLFEYFSETQRNKGNFPGRFSGRQFSNSRSEMNVSTLELGDSALYLCASSQFSGANVLTFGAGSRLTVL.